This entry lists 11 T cell receptor beta chains sequenced from one sample in a study of blood T cell repertoires in COVID-19. Assay used: immunoSEQ multiplex PCR; TCRdb lists only in-frame clones, some missing. Altogether over 45,000 clones are present, 65% to 85% being singletons, with the ten largest covering approximately 54%. Sequencing was done on a sample of peripheral blood. All receptors derive from a man between 65 and 85 years old with acute or convalescent COVID-19.

The rearrangement uses TRBV30 and TRBJ1-1; tentatively, D is TRBD1 (5 bases). This CDR3 spans 14 amino acids. V was clipped by 3 bases and J by 1 base, with 12 bases between them. Germline values: CDR1 GTSNPN, CDR2 SVGIG (reference sequence). The CDR3 coding sequence is TGTGCCTGGAGGGGGCAGGCCAAGAACACTGAAGCTTTCTTT. Its translation: CAWRGQAKNTEAFF.

The genes are TRBV29-1 and TRBJ1-2; TRBD1 might be the D (5 bases). The V end lost 4 bases, the J end lost 8 bases, and 14 bases lay between the germline ends. In germline, CDR1 is SQVTM, CDR2 ANQGSEA. The CDR3 covers 12 residues. CDR3 DNA sequence: TGCAGCGTTGGGGACTCTTGGGGCGGCTACACCTTC. Amino acids: CSVGDSWGGYTF. Based on the CDR3 plus reference TRBV29-1 and TRBJ1-2, the full variable domain is SAVISQKPSRDICQRGTSLTIQCQVDSQVTMMFWYRQQPGQSLTLIATANQGSEATYESGFVIDKFPISRPNLTFSTLTVSNMSPEDSSIYLCSVGDSWGGYTFGSGTRLTVV.

The chain links TRBV20-1 to TRBJ1-1; D is unclear. Germline V gene lookup returns CDR1 DFQATT and CDR2 SNEGSKA (reference sequence). The germline V and J ends were trimmed by 3 bases and 8 bases, with 10 bases remaining between them. CDR3 length equals 11 residues. CDR3 protein: CSARTPQEAFF. Here the CDR3 DNA reads TGCAGTGCTAGGACCCCACAGGAAGCTTTCTTT.

The rearrangement uses TRBV28 and TRBJ2-1; weak D call: TRBD2 (6 bases). Trimming stripped 10 bases from V and 5 bases from J, with 12 bases between. The CDR3 length is 12 residues. CDR1 is MDHEN, CDR2 SYDVKM, per germline. In nucleotides, the CDR3 is TGTGCCACCATGGGACTTAACAATGAGCAGTTCTTC. It is translated as CATMGLNNEQFF.

V gene TRBV28 combines with J gene TRBJ2-1; TRBD2 agrees at 9 bases. Per the germline V gene, CDR1 is MDHEN and CDR2 is SYDVKM. There are 15 residues in the CDR3. Trimming removed 7 bases from V and 6 bases from J; junction bases left unmatched: 10. CDR3 nucleotides: TGTGCCAGCAAGTTAGCGGGAGTGTCAGTCAATGAGCAGTTCTTC. This gives the protein CASKLAGVSVNEQFF.

This clone occurred once. The chain links TRBV30 to TRBJ1-3; 7 bases line up with TRBD1. Losses at the gene ends were 2 bases for V and 4 bases for J; bases not matched to a gene: 5. Per the germline V gene, CDR1 is GTSNPN and CDR2 is SVGIG (reference sequence). This CDR3 spans 14 amino acids. For the CDR3, the DNA is TGTGCCTGGAGTCCCGGGACAGCAGGAAACACCATATATTTT. This codes for CAWSPGTAGNTIYF.

This clone came up a few times. The chain carries TRBV7-2 and TRBJ1-5; D unresolved. CDR3 length equals 14 residues. CDR1 is SGHTA and CDR2 is FQGNSA in the germline V gene. V lost 0 bases and J lost 7, with 10 bases in between. The CDR3 loop is CASSLASSTQPQHF. For the CDR3, the DNA is TGTGCCAGCAGCTTAGCCTCCTCTACGCAGCCCCAGCATTTT.

The chain has TRBV15 and TRBJ1-1; TRBD1 aligns across 11 bases. Germline lookup yields CDR1 LNHNV and CDR2 YYDKDF (reference sequence). V dropped 1 base and J dropped 6; count of bases not matched to a gene: 7. The CDR3 extends over 16 amino acids. The CDR3 sequence: CATSRGTGGSKAEAFF. CDR3 bases: TGTGCCACCAGCAGAGGGACAGGGGGCAGTAAGGCTGAAGCTTTCTTT. Supplemented by reference TRBV15 and TRBJ1-1, the full variable domain reads DAMVIQNPRYQVTQFGKPVTLSCSQTLNHNVMYWYQQKSSQAPKLLFHYYDKDFNNEADTPDNFQSRRPNTSFCFLDIRSPGLGDTAMYLCATSRGTGGSKAEAFFGQGTRLTVV.

This clone has a single count. The rearrangement uses TRBV30 and TRBJ2-1, with D possibly TRBD2 on 6 matching bases. Between the trimmed V and J ends, which lost 0 bases and 6 bases, there was a span of 18 bases. Germline CDR1 GTSNPN, CDR2 SVGIG (reference sequence). This CDR3 comprises 16 residues. The DNA of the CDR3 is TGTGCCTGGAGTGTAACGCGAGCGGGTCCTGGCAATGAGCAGTTCTTC. The encoded protein is CAWSVTRAGPGNEQFF.

The V and J genes are TRBV6-5 and TRBJ1-3; D call uncertain. This CDR3 is built from 14 residues. Germline CDR1 is MNHEY and CDR2 is SVGAGI. The V end was cut by 6 bases, the J end by 4 bases, with 13 bases between. This CDR3 is CASSLTGSGNTIYF. Written as DNA, the CDR3 is TGTGCCAGCAGCCTAACGGGGAGCGGAAACACCATATATTTT.

The chain is built from TRBV18 and TRBJ1-6, with 7 bases aligning to TRBD1. Germline CDR1 is KGHSH and CDR2 is LQKENI. V lost 5 bases to trimming and J lost 15 bases; unmatched junction nucleotides: 4. The length of the CDR3 is 11 residues. CDR3 region: CASSRTGDLHF. The CDR3 DNA sequence: TGTGCCAGCTCAAGGACAGGAGACCTCCACTTT.